A selection of T cell receptor beta chains follows, all from one sample in a study of graft-versus-host responses after intestinal transplantation. TCRdb's table, derived via immunoSEQ multiplex PCR, lists solely in-frame clones and lacks some. Of about 25,000 clones listed, more than 90% are singletons. Sequenced here: PBMCs, sampled 30 days after intestinal transplant. These receptors originate from a human patient who received an intestinal transplant, so some T cells may come from the graft donor. CDR3s include the opening cysteine and the closing phenylalanine or tryptophan. Fields, in order: V gene, J gene, CDR3 protein.

>TRBV11-2|TRBJ2-5
CASSLVGGEETQYF
>TRBV7-2|TRBJ2-1
CASSLATRVFNEQFF
>TRBV4-3|TRBJ1-1
CASSQEAGTNTEAFF
>TRBV2|TRBJ1-1
CASSDARGQAFF
>TRBV5-1|TRBJ1-1
CASKKGQGNTEAFF
>TRBV6-1|TRBJ1-4
CASSPGTSEKLFF
>TRBV4-1|TRBJ2-5
CASSYRSTSGGYQETQYF
>TRBV7-9|TRBJ2-7
CASSDWTGRSSYEQYF
>TRBV29-1|TRBJ2-1
CSVDSGLPYNEQFF
>TRBV5-1|TRBJ1-4
CASSIQGSTNEKLFF
>TRBV11-2|TRBJ1-6
CASSLRQSTYNSPLHF
>TRBV7-2|TRBJ2-1
CASTPGQGLYNEQFF
>TRBV15|TRBJ1-6
CATSTGDYNSPLHF
>TRBV10-1|TRBJ2-3
CASSRDHTDTQYF
>TRBV6-1|TRBJ2-7
CASSWTSGSGEQYF
>TRBV9|TRBJ2-6
CASSLGTSGRKAGANVLTF
>TRBV6-1|TRBJ2-2
CASSEGDTGELFF
>TRBV6-5|TRBJ1-4
CASSYQDRGEKLFF
>TRBV6-5|TRBJ1-6
CASSPSGNNSPLHF
>TRBV7-9|TRBJ1-6
CASSSNRDNSPLHF
>TRBV27|TRBJ2-5
CASSPQDLPGAETQYF
>TRBV20-1|TRBJ1-1
CSARHTGEAFF
>TRBV6-5|TRBJ2-2
CASSYSGGELFF
>TRBV10-1|TRBJ2-1
CASSELRSSGGEQFF
>TRBV18|TRBJ2-7
CASSSPSYEQYF
>TRBV11-2|TRBJ2-3
CASSLFRGNYGPEGDTQYF
>TRBV6-1|TRBJ2-7
CASSETGNTYEQYF
>TRBV5-6|TRBJ2-1
CASSYRVRGEQFF
>TRBV30|TRBJ1-5
CAWSEVGGRGGQPQHF
>TRBV7-9|TRBJ1-4
CASSKDTPNEKLFF
>TRBV5-1|TRBJ2-1
CASSQIAVAYNEQFF
>TRBV7-9|TRBJ2-1
CASSSATSGGARTYNEQFF
>TRBV30|TRBJ2-3
CAWSGGDTQYF
>TRBV19|TRBJ2-1
CASSITGTIPFNEQFF
>TRBV7-2|TRBJ1-5
CASSLVFGGQPQHF
>TRBV4-2|TRBJ2-4
CASSQEWAALAKNIQYF
>TRBV11-2|TRBJ2-7
CASSYGSGPLYEQYF
>TRBV11-2|TRBJ1-4
CASSLAVVPGIKEKLFF
>TRBV15|TRBJ1-1
CATSRVGEGPNTEAFF
>TRBV5-4|TRBJ2-7
CASSSSGGTPYEQYF
>TRBV27|TRBJ2-5
CASSLRAAETQYF
>TRBV18|TRBJ2-7
CASSLQGAYEQYF
>TRBV7-6|TRBJ2-2
CAIPVTSDPTGELFF
>TRBV7-8|TRBJ1-5
CASSSGTGSSNQPQHF
>TRBV4-3|TRBJ1-2
CASSQDRGLSYGYTF
>TRBV2|TRBJ1-1
CASSDELNTEAFF
>TRBV7-8|TRBJ1-2
CASSLGFWGQNYGYTF
>TRBV6-1|TRBJ2-1
CASSGRPTGSSYNEQFF
>TRBV5-1|TRBJ2-7
CASSSGQVFYEQYF
>TRBV6-1|TRBJ2-1
CASSGGQGVYNEQFF
>TRBV4-1|TRBJ2-2
CASSQDFGTGAGELFF
>TRBV18|TRBJ2-7
CASSPGTGHYEQYF
>TRBV6-1|TRBJ1-1
CASSALLGDTEAFF
>TRBV6-5|TRBJ2-5
CASSYGGGEETQYF
>TRBV19|TRBJ1-5
CATSDRYNQPQHF
>TRBV28|TRBJ2-1
CASRTSGSNEQFF
>TRBV5-4|TRBJ2-5
CASSLGQGETQYF
>TRBV5-4|TRBJ2-7
CASSPGATLYEQYF
>TRBV11-2|TRBJ2-1
CASSLSTGDSYNEQFF
>TRBV6-5|TRBJ2-1
CASSFPGTGPYNEQFF